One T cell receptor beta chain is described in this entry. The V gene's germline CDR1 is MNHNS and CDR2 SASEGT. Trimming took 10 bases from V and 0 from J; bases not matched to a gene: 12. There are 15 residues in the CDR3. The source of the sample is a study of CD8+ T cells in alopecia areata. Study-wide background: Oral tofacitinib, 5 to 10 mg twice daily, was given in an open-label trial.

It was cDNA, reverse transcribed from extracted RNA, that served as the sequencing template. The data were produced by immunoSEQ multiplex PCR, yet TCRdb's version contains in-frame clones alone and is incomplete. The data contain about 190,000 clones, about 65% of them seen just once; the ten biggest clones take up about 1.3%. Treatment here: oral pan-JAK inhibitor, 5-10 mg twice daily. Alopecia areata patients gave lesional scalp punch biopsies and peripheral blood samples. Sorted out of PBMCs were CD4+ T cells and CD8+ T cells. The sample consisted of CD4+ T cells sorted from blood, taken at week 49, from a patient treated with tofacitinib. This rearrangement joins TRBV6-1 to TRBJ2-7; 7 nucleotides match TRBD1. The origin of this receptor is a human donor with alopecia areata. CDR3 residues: CATLRQGPISYEQYF. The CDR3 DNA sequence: TGTGCCACCTTAAGACAGGGTCCCATCTCCTACGAGCAGTACTTC.